This TCR beta chain was found in a study of blood T cell repertoires in COVID-19. This clone was seen more than once but under ten times. CDR1 LNHDA and CDR2 SQIVND come from the germline V gene (reference sequence). The junction had 3 bases not matched to a gene; V was cut back by 3 bases and J by 2 bases. The CDR3 has 14 amino acids. As handled by the study authors: Amplified reference gene primers provided the basis for estimating nucleated cell counts. Profiling relied on immunoSEQ multiplex PCR, and the TCRdb table lists in-frame clones only, not all of them. That table is the source of V, J and clone size, and D and trimming were worked out from the DNA. The sample shows 250,000 to 300,000 clones, 86% of them seen only once. Assignments of participants to cohorts depended upon their own reported clinical history. In Cohort 3, a recovered donor had either two negative PCRs, clearance, or symptom resolution.

This sequence was found in a man aged 18 to 29 who had recovered from COVID-19. Sequencing used PBMCs or T cells enriched from blood (not recorded which). This sequence joins TRBV19 and TRBJ1-2, with 7 positions matching TRBD1. This chain's CDR3 is CASSIGTANYGYTF. CDR3 nucleotides: TGTGCCAGTAGTATCGGGACAGCCAACTATGGCTACACCTTC.